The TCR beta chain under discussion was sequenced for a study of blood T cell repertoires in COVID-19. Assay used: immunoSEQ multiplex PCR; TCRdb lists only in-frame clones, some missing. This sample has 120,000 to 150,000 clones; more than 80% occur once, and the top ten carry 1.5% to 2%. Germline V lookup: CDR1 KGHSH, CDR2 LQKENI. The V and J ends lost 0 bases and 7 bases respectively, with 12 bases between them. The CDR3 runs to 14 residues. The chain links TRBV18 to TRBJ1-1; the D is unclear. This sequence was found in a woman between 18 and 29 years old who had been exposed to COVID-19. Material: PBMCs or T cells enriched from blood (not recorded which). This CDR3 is CASSPPFAGGEAFF. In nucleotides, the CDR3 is TGTGCCAGCTCACCACCGTTTGCAGGAGGTGAAGCTTTCTTT.